This T cell receptor (beta chain) was captured by sequencing in a study of Ad26.COV2.S vaccination and SARS-CoV-2 variants. Indicated treatment: about 20 received Ad26.COV2.S at low or high dose, single or two shots; about 5 received placebo; per-sample allocation not given. After the first vaccine or placebo injection, samples were drawn on day 63. Using immunoSEQ multiplex PCR, the repertoire was profiled, and TCRdb retains in-frame clones only, with some absent. The table shows approximately 420,000 clones, with more than 75% occurring only once. V trimming: 5 bases; J trimming: 0 bases; junction bases outside the gene matches: 4. The CDR3 sequence is 15 residues long. Germline V lookup: CDR1 MDHEN, CDR2 SYDVKM.

This material consisted of peripheral blood, taken in a trial of Ad26.COV2.S vaccine versus placebo. This TCR derives from a person aged 18-65 years who received the Ad26.COV2.S COVID-19 vaccine or a placebo. V and J are TRBV28 and TRBJ1-1, with 9 bases that match TRBD1. The CDR3 DNA reads as TGTGCCAGCAGTCACGGACAGGGGATGAACACTGAAGCTTTCTTT. Its translation: CASSHGQGMNTEAFF.